The 26 T cell receptor beta chains in this list originate from one sample, sequenced in a study of T cell changes during pregnancy in multiple sclerosis (dated by TCRdb to about 2019). Library generation was performed with the immunoSEQ multiplex PCR assay. TCRdb provides this immuneACCESS table in a form limited to in-frame rearrangements. Some clones are lacking; in checked studies, under half of them reflect an unresolved V gene, and why the rest are absent is not known. The sample table lists 69,000 or so clones, 85% to 95% of them with a count of one. Of the sample, less than 2.5% is held by the ten largest clones. Sequenced material: peripheral blood, taken before pregnancy. The origin of the receptors is a female donor with multiple sclerosis, enrolled in a pregnancy study.

This sequence joins TRBV5-6 and TRBJ1-3, with 9 bases matching TRBD1. Trimming cost V 3 bases and J 2 bases; bases outside gene matches: 12. There are 18 residues in the CDR3. CDR1 and CDR2 (germline): SGHDT, YYEEEE. Here the CDR3 reads CASSYGQGRLVPGNTIYF. CDR3 coding DNA: TGTGCCAGCAGCTACGGACAGGGGAGGCTTGTTCCTGGAAACACCATATATTTT.

The genes are TRBV7-2 and TRBJ2-7; D remains ambiguous. Trimming cost V 5 bases and J 6 bases, with 11 bases left between them. Looked up from germline, CDR1 is SGHTA and CDR2 is FQGNSA. CDR3 length equals 12 residues. CDR3 amino acids: CASSPVNSEQYF. In DNA, the CDR3 is TGTGCCAGCAGCCCCGTTAACTCCGAGCAGTACTTC.

The gene calls are TRBV29-1 and TRBJ1-4; 8 bases line up with TRBD1. Per germline, CDR1 SQVTM and CDR2 ANQGSEA. The CDR3 extends over 13 amino acids. V dropped 7 bases and J dropped 4; count of bases not matched to a gene: 5. CDR3 nucleotide sequence: TGCAGCGGCCGGACAGGGAATAATGAAAAACTGTTTTTT. Amino acid sequence: CSGRTGNNEKLFF. The variable domain in full, completed from reference TRBV29-1 and TRBJ1-4, reads SAVISQKPSRDICQRGTSLTIQCQVDSQVTMMFWYRQQPGQSLTLIATANQGSEATYESGFVIDKFPISRPNLTFSTLTVSNMSPEDSSIYLCSGRTGNNEKLFFGSGTQLSVL.

The gene calls are TRBV5-4 and TRBJ2-7; 10 nucleotides line up with TRBD1. The length of the CDR3 is 12 residues. In germline, CDR1 is SGHNT, CDR2 YYREEE (reference sequence). The CDR3 DNA is TGTGCGACAGGACAGGGGGCCTACGAGCAGTACTTC. It specifies CATGQGAYEQYF.

This chain uses TRBV27 with TRBJ1-1, with a weak D call TRBD1 (5 bases). Germline V gene sequence: CDR1 MNHEY, CDR2 SMNVEV (reference sequence). V lost 2 bases to trimming and J lost 1 base, with 5 bases between them. The length of the CDR3 is 13 residues. DNA of the CDR3: TGTGCCAGCAGTTTAGGGGCGAACACTGAAGCTTTCTTT. Amino acids: CASSLGANTEAFF.

The CDR3 is CASSLAGGSGNEQFF. The CDR3 coding sequence is TGTGCCAGCAGTTTAGCGGGAGGGAGCGGCAATGAGCAGTTCTTC. The V call is TRBV27, the J call TRBJ2-1; 9 positions agree with TRBD2. J lost 6 bases, V lost 2 bases, and 5 bases had no gene match. The CDR3 has 15 amino acids. The germline V gene has CDR1 MNHEY and CDR2 SMNVEV (reference sequence).

CDR3 DNA sequence: TGTGCCAGCAGCCTGACAGGGGGCGCCCAGCCCCAGCATTTT. Protein sequence: CASSLTGGAQPQHF. This rearrangement joins TRBV7-9 to TRBJ1-5, with TRBD1 identical over 10 bases. V was clipped by 5 bases and J by 7 bases; unmatched bases: 5. Looked up from germline, CDR1 is SEHNR and CDR2 is FQNEAQ (reference sequence). This CDR3 has 14 residues.

V is TRBV30 and J is TRBJ2-7, with a weak D call TRBD1 (5 bases). The V end lost 0 bases, the J end lost 3 bases, and 9 bases lay between the germline ends. Germline V lookup: CDR1 GTSNPN, CDR2 SVGIG (reference sequence). The CDR3 consists of 13 residues. CDR3 amino acids: CAWSVNRNYEQYF. The DNA for the CDR3 is TGTGCCTGGAGTGTAAACAGGAACTACGAGCAGTACTTC.

The V call is TRBV11-2, the J call TRBJ1-2; TRBD1 might be the D (5 bases). The CDR3 has 16 residues. CDR1 and CDR2 (germline): SGHAT, FQNNGV. V was shortened by 0 bases and J by 3 bases, with 14 bases between the two germline ends. CDR3: CASSLDPEGVDYGYTF. DNA for the CDR3: TGTGCCAGCAGCTTAGATCCTGAAGGGGTTGACTATGGCTACACCTTC.

This chain links TRBV27 with TRBJ2-7; 12 nucleotides line up with TRBD2. Trimming removed 10 bases from V and 3 bases from J; junction bases left unmatched: 10. The CDR3 is made up of 15 amino acids. CDR1 MNHEY and CDR2 SMNVEV come from the germline V gene (reference sequence). The CDR3 spells CATRRLAGGYYEQYF. The CDR3 DNA follows: TGTGCCACCCGAAGGCTAGCGGGAGGGTACTACGAGCAGTACTTC.

The rearrangement uses TRBV5-5 and TRBJ1-1, with 7 bases that match TRBD1. Germline CDR1 SGHKS, CDR2 YYEKEE (reference sequence). This CDR3 has 15 amino acids. V lost 2 bases to trimming and J lost 3 bases; unmatched junction nucleotides: 7. CDR3 nucleotides: TGTGCCAGCAGCTTCACAGGGGTTGGGGACACTGAAGCTTTCTTT. Translation: CASSFTGVGDTEAFF.

This chain links TRBV28 with TRBJ2-7; 7 nucleotides align to TRBD1. With 6 bases clipped from V and 0 bases from J, the junction kept 5 bases outside the gene matches. Germline lookup yields CDR1 MDHEN and CDR2 SYDVKM. The CDR3 has 14 amino acids. In DNA form, the CDR3 reads TGTGCCAGCAGAACGACAGGGAGCTCCTACGAGCAGTACTTC. Its protein product is CASRTTGSSYEQYF.

The chain recombines TRBV4-3 with TRBJ2-7, with D possibly being TRBD1 (6 bases). Per germline, CDR1 LGHNA and CDR2 YSLEER. CDR3 size: 15 residues. V lost 0 bases and J lost 3, with 12 bases in between. The CDR3 DNA follows: TGCGCCAGCAGCCAAGAGGCAGGGGACATCTACGAGCAGTACTTC. This sequence encodes CASSQEAGDIYEQYF.

This sequence joins TRBV7-2 and TRBJ2-7, with TRBD2 identical over 12 bases. Germline V gene data show CDR1 as SGHTA and CDR2 as FQGNSA. The CDR3 totals 19 residues. J lost 5 bases, V lost 0 bases, and 14 bases had no gene match. The CDR3 loop is CASSLAPDRRLAGAHEQYF. The CDR3 region has the DNA TGTGCCAGCAGCTTAGCACCCGATAGGAGACTAGCGGGAGCCCACGAGCAGTACTTC.

V usage is TRBV18 and J usage is TRBJ1-2; perhaps TRBD1 as D (6 bases). Trimming shortened V by 8 bases and J by 2 bases, and 18 bases separated the two germline ends. The CDR3 is 15 residues long. Germline CDR1 KGHSH, CDR2 LQKENI. The CDR3 region is CASKNSAGENYGYTF. The CDR3 bases are TGTGCCAGCAAAAACTCGGCAGGGGAAAACTATGGCTACACCTTC.

This rearrangement joins TRBV19 to TRBJ2-7; a possible D gene is TRBD2 (6 bases). The CDR3 totals 15 residues. V was cut by 6 bases and J by 1 base, with 16 bases left in between. The germline CDR1 and CDR2 sequences are LNHDA and SQIVND (reference sequence). The CDR3, as DNA: TGTGCCAGTAGACTCGGGACTCTGGAATCCTACGAGCAGTACTTC. It translates to CASRLGTLESYEQYF. The full variable domain, with the rest looked up from reference TRBV19 and TRBJ2-7, is DGGITQSPKYLFRKEGQNVTLSCEQNLNHDAMYWYRQDPGQGLRLIYYSQIVNDFQKGDIAEGYSVSREKKESFPLTVTSAQKNPTAFYLCASRLGTLESYEQYFGPGTRLTVT.

A single count supports this clone. This rearrangement joins TRBV4-3 to TRBJ2-2; D perhaps matches TRBD1 (5 bases). Trimming pared 2 bases from V and 3 bases from J, leaving 13 bases between. The V gene's germline CDR1 is LGHNA and CDR2 YSLEER. This CDR3 spans 16 amino acids. CDR3 bases: TGCGCCAGCAGCCAACTCAGGGTGGTCGACACCGGGGAGCTGTTTTTT. This gives the protein CASSQLRVVDTGELFF.

The rearrangement links TRBV28 to TRBJ1-5, with 9 bases aligning to TRBD1. The CDR3 consists of 16 residues. Germline CDR1 MDHEN, CDR2 SYDVKM. V lost 4 bases, J lost 2 bases, and 6 bases stayed unmatched. CDR3 region: CASSSWTGEGNQPQHF. The CDR3 DNA follows: TGTGCCAGCAGTTCCTGGACAGGGGAAGGCAATCAGCCCCAGCATTTT.

This clone came up many times. The chain carries TRBV2 and TRBJ1-1, with D possibly matching TRBD1 (6 bases). The CDR3 extends over 14 amino acids. The V end was cut by 6 bases, the J end by 2 bases, with 13 bases between. Looked up from germline, CDR1 is SNHLY and CDR2 is FYNNEI. The DNA for the CDR3 is TGTGCCAGCAGGCTACAGGGTACTAACACTGAAGCTTTCTTT. Its protein product is CASRLQGTNTEAFF.

CDR3 DNA sequence: TGCAGCGTTGAAGATCTGAGCGGGGCGTCCTACAATGAGCAGTTCTTC. Residues: CSVEDLSGASYNEQFF. The rearrangement joins TRBV29-1 to TRBJ2-1; 7 bases are shared with TRBD2. CDR3 size: 16 residues. Trimming at V came to 0 bases and at J to 1 base, leaving 6 bases not matched to a gene. Germline CDR1 is SQVTM and CDR2 is ANQGSEA.

The gene calls are TRBV5-4 and TRBJ1-1; D unclear. Trimming took off 4 bases at V and 1 base at J, with 14 bases between the two ends. CDR1 SGHNT and CDR2 YYREEE come from the germline V gene (reference sequence). The CDR3 covers 15 residues. CDR3 nucleotide sequence: TGTGCCAGCAGCCCCCGGGTAGGAACGAACACTGAAGCTTTCTTT. Its translation is CASSPRVGTNTEAFF.

The rearrangement links TRBV29-1 to TRBJ1-2; D gene unclear. V was shortened by 8 bases and J by 4 bases, with 17 bases between the two germline ends. CDR3 length equals 13 residues. Germline CDR1 and CDR2: SQVTM and ANQGSEA. CDR3 nucleotide sequence: TGCAGCACCGAGAGGGAGAATTTCTATGGCTACACCTTC. This gives the protein CSTERENFYGYTF.

This clone was counted a single time. The chain combines TRBV7-2 with TRBJ1-2; 8 bases align to TRBD1. Germline lookup yields CDR1 SGHTA and CDR2 FQGNSA. J was trimmed by 8 bases and V by 2 bases; bases with no gene match: 7. The CDR3 sequence is 14 residues long. CDR3 DNA sequence: TGTGCCAGCAGCTTATCCAGGGGGCAGGGGGGCTACACCTTC. Its protein is CASSLSRGQGGYTF.

The chain carries TRBV4-3 and TRBJ2-7; 8 bases align to TRBD2. The V segment lost 0 bases and the J segment 2 bases; nucleotides outside the gene matches: 6. This CDR3 spans 16 amino acids. Per the germline V gene, CDR1 is LGHNA and CDR2 is YSLEER. CDR3 amino acids: CASSQDAGGVPYEQYF. The CDR3 nucleotides read TGCGCCAGCAGCCAAGATGCGGGGGGAGTTCCCTACGAGCAGTACTTC.

The rearrangement joins TRBV6-4 to TRBJ2-7; 10 nucleotides match TRBD2. CDR1 and CDR2 from the germline V gene are MRHNA and SNTAGT. Trimming cost V 4 bases and J 4 bases; bases outside gene matches: 7. The CDR3 is 15 residues long. CDR3 nucleotides: TGTGCCAGCAGTGTTCGGCCTAGCGGGAGTTACGAGCAGTACTTC. Protein sequence: CASSVRPSGSYEQYF.

To note about this clone: The junction differs from germline at one of its ends, possibly a read error. The J gene is TRBJ2-7, the V gene TRBV7-7; D not resolved. Germline CDR1 is SSHAT and CDR2 is FNYEAQ (reference sequence). The CDR3 spans 15 residues. CDR3 sequence reads: CASSDRVYKTYEQYF. The CDR3 bases are TGTGCTAGCAGCGACCGGGTCTATAAGACCTACGAGCAGTACTTC.